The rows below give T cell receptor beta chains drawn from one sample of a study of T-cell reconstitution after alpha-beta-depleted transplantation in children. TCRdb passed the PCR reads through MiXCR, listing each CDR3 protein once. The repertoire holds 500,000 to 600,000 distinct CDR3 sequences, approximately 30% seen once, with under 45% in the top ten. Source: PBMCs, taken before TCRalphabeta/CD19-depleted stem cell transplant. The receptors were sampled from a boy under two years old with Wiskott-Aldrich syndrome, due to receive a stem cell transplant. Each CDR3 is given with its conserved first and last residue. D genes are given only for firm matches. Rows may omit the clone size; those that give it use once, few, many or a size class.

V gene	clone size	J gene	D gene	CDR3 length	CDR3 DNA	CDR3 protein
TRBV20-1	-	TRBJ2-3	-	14	TGCAGTGCTAGGCGTGGGACCCCGCCAGATACGCAGTATTTT	CSARRGTPPDTQYF
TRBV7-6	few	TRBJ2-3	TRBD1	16	TGTGCCAGCAGCTTAGTCGGGACAGGGGTCAAAGATACGCAGTATTTT	CASSLVGTGVKDTQYF
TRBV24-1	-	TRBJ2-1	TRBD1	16	TGTGCCACCAGTGATTTGAAAACAGGGGGCCGGAATGAGCAGTTCTTC	CATSDLKTGGRNEQFF
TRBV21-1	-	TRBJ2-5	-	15	TGTGCCAGCAGCAAAAGGGAGGAACCCAAAGAGACCCAGTACTTC	CASSKREEPKETQYF
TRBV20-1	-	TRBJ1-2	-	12	TGCAGTGCTGACCCGACAGATTTTGGCTACACCTTC	CSADPTDFGYTF
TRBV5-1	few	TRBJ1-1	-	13	TGCGCCAGCAGCCCCTGGTCGCCGGCGGGAGCTTTCTTT	CASSPWSPAGAFF
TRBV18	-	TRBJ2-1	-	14	TGTGCCAGCTCATCTACTAGGGATGGCAATGAGCAGTTCTTC	CASSSTRDGNEQFF
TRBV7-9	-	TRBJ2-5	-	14	TGTGCCAGCAGCTTAGCGAGGGACCGAGAGACCCAGTACTTC	CASSLARDRETQYF
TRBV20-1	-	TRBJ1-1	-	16	TGCAGTGCTAGAGATCCCCGGCGGTACCTGTTGCGCGAAGCTTTCTTT	CSARDPRRYLLREAFF
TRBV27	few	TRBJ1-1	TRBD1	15	TGTGCCAGCAGTTTTGGCGGACCAGGGGGCACTGAAGCTTTCTTT	CASSFGGPGGTEAFF
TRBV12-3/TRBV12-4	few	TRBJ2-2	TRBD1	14	TGTGCCAGCAGTTTTATACAGGGGAACGGGGAGCTGTTTTTT	CASSFIQGNGELFF
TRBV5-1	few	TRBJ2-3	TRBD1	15	TGCGCCAGCAGCTTGTTGGACAGGGAATTAGATACGCAGTATTTT	CASSLLDRELDTQYF
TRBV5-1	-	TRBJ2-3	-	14	TGCGCCAGCAGCGGGGACACTCGCACAGATACGCAGTATTTT	CASSGDTRTDTQYF
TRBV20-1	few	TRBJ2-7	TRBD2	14	TGCAGTGCTAGTACACTAGCGGGAGCGTACGAGCAGTACTTC	CSASTLAGAYEQYF
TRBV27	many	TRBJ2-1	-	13	TGTGCCAGCAGTACCCAAAGCTACAATGAGCAGTTCTTC	CASSTQSYNEQFF
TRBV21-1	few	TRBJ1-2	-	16	TGTGCCAGCAGCAAAGCTGGAGAGAGCCACGGCTGTGGCTACACCTTC	CASSKAGESHGCGYTF
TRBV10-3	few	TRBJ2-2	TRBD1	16	TGTGCCATCACCGAAAACAGGGGGCTAGGCACCGGGGAGCTGTTTTTT	CAITENRGLGTGELFF
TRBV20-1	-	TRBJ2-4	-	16	TGCAGTGCTAGAGGAGGAGGGGGCGTAGCCAAAAACATTCAGTACTTC	CSARGGGGVAKNIQYF
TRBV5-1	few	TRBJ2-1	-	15	TGCGCCAGCACCAGTAGCGGAGGGGGATACAATGAGCAGTTCTTC	CASTSSGGGYNEQFF
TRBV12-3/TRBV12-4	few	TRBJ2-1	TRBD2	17	TGTGCCAGCAGTTTATTGTCCCTAGCGGGAGGGCGAAATGAGCAGTTCTTC	CASSLLSLAGGRNEQFF
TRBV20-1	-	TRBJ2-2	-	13	TGCAGTGCTTCGACAAAGAACACCGGGGAGCTGTTTTTT	CSASTKNTGELFF
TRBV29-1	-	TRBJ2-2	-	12	TGCAGCGTGGAAGACCACACCGGGGAGCTGTTTTTT	CSVEDHTGELFF
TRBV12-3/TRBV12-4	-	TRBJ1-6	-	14	TGTGCCAGCAGCTTGATGGCATATAATTCACCCCTCCACTTT	CASSLMAYNSPLHF